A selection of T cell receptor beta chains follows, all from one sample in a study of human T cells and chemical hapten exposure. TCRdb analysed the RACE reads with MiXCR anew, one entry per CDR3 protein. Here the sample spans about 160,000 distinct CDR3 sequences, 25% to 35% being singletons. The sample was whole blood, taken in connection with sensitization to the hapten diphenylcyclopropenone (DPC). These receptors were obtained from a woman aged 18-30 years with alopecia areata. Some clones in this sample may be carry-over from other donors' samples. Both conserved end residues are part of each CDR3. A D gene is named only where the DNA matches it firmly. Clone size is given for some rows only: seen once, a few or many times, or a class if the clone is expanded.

cdr3_nt: TGTGCCACCAGTGATTGGGACAAAACAGATACGCAGTATTTT; cdr3_aa: CATSDWDKTDTQYF; j_call: TRBJ2-3; v_call: TRBV24-1; clone_size: .; d_call: .
cdr3_nt: TGCGCCAGTGCAGTCCAGACGGGGCAGCGAGCTTTCTTT; cdr3_aa: CASAVQTGQRAFF; j_call: TRBJ1-1; v_call: TRBV5-1; clone_size: many; d_call: .
cdr3_nt: TGCAGTGCTAAGGGACTAGCGGAGCCCCGGGATACGCAGTATTTT; cdr3_aa: CSAKGLAEPRDTQYF; j_call: TRBJ2-3; v_call: TRBV20-1; clone_size: many; d_call: TRBD2
cdr3_nt: TGTGCCATCAGTGAGTCGTTGGGGGGTGAGCAGTTCTTC; cdr3_aa: CAISESLGGEQFF; j_call: TRBJ2-1; v_call: TRBV10-3; clone_size: .; d_call: .
cdr3_nt: TGTGCCATCAGTGAGTCAGGGGAGGAACAGCCCCAGCATTTT; cdr3_aa: CAISESGEEQPQHF; j_call: TRBJ1-5; v_call: TRBV10-3; clone_size: .; d_call: .
cdr3_nt: TGTGCCAGCAGCTTAAGACAGGCGGGCCAGCCCCAGCATTTT; cdr3_aa: CASSLRQAGQPQHF; j_call: TRBJ1-5; v_call: TRBV7-8; clone_size: few; d_call: .
cdr3_nt: TGCGCCAGCAGCCAGAACCCGAACACGAACACCGGGGAGCTGTTTTTT; cdr3_aa: CASSQNPNTNTGELFF; j_call: TRBJ2-2; v_call: TRBV5-1; clone_size: few; d_call: .
cdr3_nt: TGCGCCAGCAGCTTCACCGCGGGGGAAGAGACCCAGTACTTC; cdr3_aa: CASSFTAGEETQYF; j_call: TRBJ2-5; v_call: TRBV5-1; clone_size: .; d_call: TRBD2
cdr3_nt: TGTGCCAGCAGTTTCGCGCCGGGGGCGCAGTATTTT; cdr3_aa: CASSFAPGAQYF; j_call: TRBJ2-3; v_call: TRBV27; clone_size: .; d_call: .
cdr3_nt: TGTGCCAGCAGCTTGGCGGGAGAGGTGCATGAGCAGTTCTTC; cdr3_aa: CASSLAGEVHEQFF; j_call: TRBJ2-1; v_call: TRBV7-9; clone_size: few; d_call: TRBD2
cdr3_nt: TGCAGTGTTCCGGGACAGAAGTATGGCTACACCTTC; cdr3_aa: CSVPGQKYGYTF; j_call: TRBJ1-2; v_call: TRBV20-1; clone_size: .; d_call: TRBD1
cdr3_nt: TGCAGTGCACTCGGGGGGCCTGGGGCCAACGTCCTGACTTTC; cdr3_aa: CSALGGPGANVLTF; j_call: TRBJ2-6; v_call: TRBV20-1; clone_size: .; d_call: .
cdr3_nt: TGTGCCAGCAGCGGGGCGAGGGAGCTGTTTTTT; cdr3_aa: CASSGARELFF; j_call: TRBJ2-2; v_call: TRBV7-9; clone_size: .; d_call: .
cdr3_nt: TGTGCCAGCAGTTTGGTCCAGGGAGGCACTGAAGCTTTCTTT; cdr3_aa: CASSLVQGGTEAFF; j_call: TRBJ1-1; v_call: TRBV27; clone_size: few; d_call: .
cdr3_nt: TGTGCCAGCAGTGAGTACCGGGCTGGCGAGCAGTTCTTC; cdr3_aa: CASSEYRAGEQFF; j_call: TRBJ2-1; v_call: TRBV6-1; clone_size: few; d_call: .
cdr3_nt: TGCAGCGTTGAAGATCGTGAGACCCAGTACTTC; cdr3_aa: CSVEDRETQYF; j_call: TRBJ2-5; v_call: TRBV29-1; clone_size: many; d_call: .
cdr3_nt: TGTGCCAGCAGCTTAGGACAGGGGTTCTATAATTCACCCCTCCACTTT; cdr3_aa: CASSLGQGFYNSPLHF; j_call: TRBJ1-6; v_call: TRBV7-9; clone_size: many; d_call: TRBD1
cdr3_nt: TGTGCCAGCAGCGTGGGCACCTACAATGAGCAGTTCTTC; cdr3_aa: CASSVGTYNEQFF; j_call: TRBJ2-1; v_call: TRBV9; clone_size: many; d_call: .
cdr3_nt: TGTGCCAGCAGCGGACTCCGGGGCTACGAGCAGTACTTC; cdr3_aa: CASSGLRGYEQYF; j_call: TRBJ2-7; v_call: TRBV27; clone_size: few; d_call: .
cdr3_nt: TGCGCCAGCAGCCAAGGGGCAGGTTACAACTACGAGCAGTACTTC; cdr3_aa: CASSQGAGYNYEQYF; j_call: TRBJ2-7; v_call: TRBV4-1; clone_size: few; d_call: .
cdr3_nt: TGTGCCAGCAGTTACCCCGGTCAGCCCCAGCATTTT; cdr3_aa: CASSYPGQPQHF; j_call: TRBJ1-5; v_call: TRBV6-5; clone_size: .; d_call: .
cdr3_nt: TGTGCCAGCAGCACCACCGGGACAGACACCGGGGAGCTGTTTTTT; cdr3_aa: CASSTTGTDTGELFF; j_call: TRBJ2-2; v_call: TRBV11-3; clone_size: .; d_call: TRBD1
cdr3_nt: TGCAGCGTTGGGACAGGCATCGAGCAGTACTTC; cdr3_aa: CSVGTGIEQYF; j_call: TRBJ2-7; v_call: TRBV29-1; clone_size: .; d_call: TRBD1
cdr3_nt: TGTGCCAGCAGCCAATACAGGGGGACTGAAGCTTTCTTT; cdr3_aa: CASSQYRGTEAFF; j_call: TRBJ1-1; v_call: TRBV3-1; clone_size: few; d_call: TRBD1
cdr3_nt: TGCAGTGCTCCAAGACAGGGGGACACCGGGGAGCTGTTTTTT; cdr3_aa: CSAPRQGDTGELFF; j_call: TRBJ2-2; v_call: TRBV20-1; clone_size: .; d_call: TRBD1
cdr3_nt: TGCAGCGTTGCCCTGACCGGGACTAGCGGCCTTAATGAGCAGTTCTTC; cdr3_aa: CSVALTGTSGLNEQFF; j_call: TRBJ2-1; v_call: TRBV29-1; clone_size: .; d_call: TRBD2
cdr3_nt: TGTGCCAGCAGCTTACCGGACATTACCGGGGAGCTGTTTTTT; cdr3_aa: CASSLPDITGELFF; j_call: TRBJ2-2; v_call: TRBV7-3; clone_size: .; d_call: .
cdr3_nt: TGTGCCATCAGTGAACGGCTATCCGAGCAGTACTTC; cdr3_aa: CAISERLSEQYF; j_call: TRBJ2-7; v_call: TRBV10-3; clone_size: few; d_call: .
cdr3_nt: TGCAGCGTTAGGGAGTACCAAGAGACCCAGTACTTC; cdr3_aa: CSVREYQETQYF; j_call: TRBJ2-5; v_call: TRBV29-1; clone_size: few; d_call: .
cdr3_nt: TGTGCCAGCAGCGTAGAAAAGAGCTCCTACGAGCAGTACTTC; cdr3_aa: CASSVEKSSYEQYF; j_call: TRBJ2-7; v_call: TRBV9; clone_size: .; d_call: .
cdr3_nt: TGCGCCAGCAGCTTACCGAGCGGGAGATTCGACGAGCAGTACTTC; cdr3_aa: CASSLPSGRFDEQYF; j_call: TRBJ2-7; v_call: TRBV5-1; clone_size: once; d_call: TRBD2
cdr3_nt: TGTGCCACCGGGGGGAAGGGCTACACCTTC; cdr3_aa: CATGGKGYTF; j_call: TRBJ1-2; v_call: TRBV28; clone_size: .; d_call: .
cdr3_nt: TGTGCCAGCTCCAGGACAGGGGATGGCTACACCTTC; cdr3_aa: CASSRTGDGYTF; j_call: TRBJ1-2; v_call: TRBV7-2; clone_size: .; d_call: TRBD1
cdr3_nt: TGCGTCAGCAGCTTGGGCTCGCCGAACTTGGGGGCTAACTATGGCTACACCTTC; cdr3_aa: CVSSLGSPNLGANYGYTF; j_call: TRBJ1-2; v_call: TRBV5-1; clone_size: .; d_call: .
cdr3_nt: TGTGCCAGCAGCGTTCCTCGAATAGCGGGTGAAGAGACCCAGTACTTC; cdr3_aa: CASSVPRIAGEETQYF; j_call: TRBJ2-5; v_call: TRBV9; clone_size: .; d_call: TRBD2
cdr3_nt: TGTGCCAGCAGCTTAGGTCTAGCGGGAGGTTACAATGAGCAGTTCTTC; cdr3_aa: CASSLGLAGGYNEQFF; j_call: TRBJ2-1; v_call: TRBV7-2; clone_size: many; d_call: TRBD2
cdr3_nt: TGTGCCAGCAGTGAATATCAGGGGACAGGTGGAAACACCATATATTTT; cdr3_aa: CASSEYQGTGGNTIYF; j_call: TRBJ1-3; v_call: TRBV25-1; clone_size: few; d_call: TRBD1
cdr3_nt: TGTGCCAGCAGCCGGGGGAACCTGAAGAACTATGGCTACACCTTC; cdr3_aa: CASSRGNLKNYGYTF; j_call: TRBJ1-2; v_call: TRBV7-2; clone_size: few; d_call: .
cdr3_nt: TGTGCCAGCAGCGTAGCTAGCGGGGGTTACAATGAGCAGTTCTTC; cdr3_aa: CASSVASGGYNEQFF; j_call: TRBJ2-1; v_call: TRBV9; clone_size: few; d_call: TRBD2
cdr3_nt: TGCGCCAGCAGCTCCCGTCCGGGGACGAGCTCCTACGAGCAGTACTTC; cdr3_aa: CASSSRPGTSSYEQYF; j_call: TRBJ2-7; v_call: TRBV5-1; clone_size: few; d_call: .
cdr3_nt: TGTGCCAGCAGCTCGCCACAGGGTGGCAATCAGCCCCAGCATTTT; cdr3_aa: CASSSPQGGNQPQHF; j_call: TRBJ1-5; v_call: TRBV7-2; clone_size: .; d_call: .
cdr3_nt: TGTGCCAGCAGTCCGGGACTAGCGGGAGGAAACAATGAGCAGTTCTTC; cdr3_aa: CASSPGLAGGNNEQFF; j_call: TRBJ2-1; v_call: TRBV27; clone_size: .; d_call: TRBD2
cdr3_nt: TGCAGCGTCGACGTCGGACAGGGACTCATAGACTTC; cdr3_aa: CSVDVGQGLIDF; j_call: TRBJ2-5; v_call: TRBV29-1; clone_size: .; d_call: TRBD1
cdr3_nt: TGCAGCGTTCAAGACCACTACGAGCAGTACTTC; cdr3_aa: CSVQDHYEQYF; j_call: TRBJ2-7; v_call: TRBV29-1; clone_size: .; d_call: .
cdr3_nt: TGTGCCTGGAGTGATTTGGGCGAGCAGTACTTC; cdr3_aa: CAWSDLGEQYF; j_call: TRBJ2-7; v_call: TRBV30; clone_size: few; d_call: .
cdr3_nt: TGCGCCAGCAGCCAAGATATTCCCCCAACTAATGAAAAACTGTTTTTT; cdr3_aa: CASSQDIPPTNEKLFF; j_call: TRBJ1-4; v_call: TRBV4-3; clone_size: few; d_call: .
cdr3_nt: TGCAGTGCTAGAGATCTCGGGAGTTACGAGACCCAGTACTTC; cdr3_aa: CSARDLGSYETQYF; j_call: TRBJ2-5; v_call: TRBV20-1; clone_size: few; d_call: .